This T cell receptor (beta chain) was recorded in a study of CD4+ T cells in melanoma. As to this clone: Antigen: not known.

General observations from the study: A reported correlation linked neoantigen-specific CD4+ T cells to CD8+, macrophage and B cell function. Diverse differentiation states were reported for melanoma neoantigen-specific CD4+ T cells.

Trimming left V 2 bases short and J 5 bases short, with 6 bases between. The CDR3 spans 12 residues. In germline, CDR1 is LNHDA, CDR2 SQIVND (reference sequence). Libraries were prepared by immunoSEQ multiplex PCR; TCRdb keeps only in-frame clonotypes and omits some of them. This repertoire shows about 9,600 clones, more than 60% found once; its top ten account for about 24%. The source of this sequence is a human donor with melanoma. The sample comprised cells from a culture (not recorded whether cultured in vitro). The rearrangement links TRBV19 to TRBJ1-2; possible D gene TRBD1, 6 bases. CDR3 DNA sequence: TGTGCCAGTAGTATACAGGGGTATGGCTACACCTTC. It translates to CASSIQGYGYTF. The entire variable domain, with the rest obtained from reference TRBV19 and TRBJ1-2, is as follows: DGGITQSPKYLFRKEGQNVTLSCEQNLNHDAMYWYRQDPGQGLRLIYYSQIVNDFQKGDIAEGYSVSREKKESFPLTVTSAQKNPTAFYLCASSIQGYGYTFGSGTRLTVV.